This entry features one T cell receptor beta chain sequence. The target antigen is unknown. Measured with immunoSEQ multiplex PCR; TCRdb has only the in-frame clones, and not every one. The sample contains 25,000 to 35,000 clones, around 67% of which appear only once. This sample was included in a study of vaccination effects on CD4 cells after COVID-19. Germline V gene lookup returns CDR1 SGHVS and CDR2 FQNEAQ. This CDR3 is 16 amino acids long. Trimming took off 3 bases at V and 5 bases at J, with 19 bases between the two ends. Regarding the study as a whole: Substantial clonal contraction characterized both infection- and vaccine-induced clones late after vaccination. In vaccinees who were healthy, merely 1 out of 255 vaccine-induced clones cross-reacted with common cold coronaviruses.

Before any sequencing was done, the ViraFEST assay used viral peptide pools to expand antigen-specific CD4+ T cells. Cultured cells yielded isolated CD4+ T cells after more than nine days. It was two doses of either the BNT162b2 or mRNA-1273 vaccine that participants received. Prior SARS-CoV-2 infection was absent in the vaccine recipients, as shown by negative nucleocapsid antibodies. The rearrangement joins TRBV7-8 to TRBJ2-5; D perhaps matches TRBD2 (5 bases). This clonotype originated in a human donor who received a COVID-19 vaccine. The sample consisted of CD4+ T cells from PBMCs cultured with HCoV-229E spike peptides, taken after COVID-19 vaccination. This CDR3 is CASSFRFVGVGETQYF. CDR3 DNA: TGTGCCAGCAGCTTCCGATTCGTGGGAGTGGGGGAGACCCAGTACTTC.